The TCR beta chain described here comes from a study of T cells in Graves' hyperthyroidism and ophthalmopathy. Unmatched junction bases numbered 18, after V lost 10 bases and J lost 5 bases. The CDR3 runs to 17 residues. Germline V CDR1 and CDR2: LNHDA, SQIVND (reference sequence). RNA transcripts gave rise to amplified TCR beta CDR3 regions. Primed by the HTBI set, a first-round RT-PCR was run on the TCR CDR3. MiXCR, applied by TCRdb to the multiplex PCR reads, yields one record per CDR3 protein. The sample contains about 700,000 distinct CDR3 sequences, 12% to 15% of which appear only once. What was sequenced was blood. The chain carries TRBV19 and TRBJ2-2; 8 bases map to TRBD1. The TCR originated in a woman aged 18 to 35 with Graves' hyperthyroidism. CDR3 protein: CAIASGQGAKRTGELFF. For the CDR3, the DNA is TGTGCCATAGCCTCGGGTCAGGGGGCGAAGAGGACCGGGGAGCTGTTTTTT.